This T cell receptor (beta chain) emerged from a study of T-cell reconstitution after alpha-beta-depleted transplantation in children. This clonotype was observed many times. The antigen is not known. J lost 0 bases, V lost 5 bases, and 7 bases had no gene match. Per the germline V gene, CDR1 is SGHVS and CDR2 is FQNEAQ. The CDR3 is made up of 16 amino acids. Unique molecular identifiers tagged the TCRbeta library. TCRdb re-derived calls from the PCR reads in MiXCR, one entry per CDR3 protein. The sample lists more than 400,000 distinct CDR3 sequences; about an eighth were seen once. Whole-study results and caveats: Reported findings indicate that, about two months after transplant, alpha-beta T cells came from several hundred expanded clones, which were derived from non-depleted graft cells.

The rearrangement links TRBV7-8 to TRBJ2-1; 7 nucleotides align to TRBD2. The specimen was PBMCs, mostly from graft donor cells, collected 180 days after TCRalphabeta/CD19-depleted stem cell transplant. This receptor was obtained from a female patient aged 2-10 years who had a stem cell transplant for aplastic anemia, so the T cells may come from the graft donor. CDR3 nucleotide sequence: TGTGCCAGCAGCCCCTCTAGCGGAAGCTCCTACAATGAGCAGTTCTTC. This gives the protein CASSPSSGSSYNEQFF.